The next 2 T cell receptor beta chains were all read from a single sample in a study of human T cells and chemical hapten exposure. As for time point: patch test 3, about 24 weeks after DPC sensitization. Treatment: therapeutic diphenylcyclopropenone sensitization with weekly scalp DPC. From the RACE reads, TCRdb called clonotypes with MiXCR, one entry per CDR3 protein. Of over 55,000 distinct CDR3 sequences listed, roughly 10% are singletons. Sequenced material: whole blood, taken in connection with sensitization to the hapten diphenylcyclopropenone (DPC). The receptors come from a woman aged 45-65 years with alopecia areata. Some clones in this sample may be carry-over from other donors' samples.

The sample holds many counts of this clonotype. This chain uses TRBV6-1 with TRBJ1-3; possibly TRBD1 for D (5 bases). V dropped 6 bases and J dropped 0 bases, with 15 bases sitting between them. The germline V gene encodes CDR1 MNHNS and CDR2 SASEGT. The CDR3 loop spans 16 amino acids. The CDR3, as DNA: TGTGCCAGCAGCCAACAGGAACCGAGCTCTGGAAACACCATATATTTT. It is translated as CASSQQEPSSGNTIYF.

This clonotype was seen at least ten times. The rearrangement uses TRBV6-6 and TRBJ2-7; 12 bases agree with TRBD2. The V gene's germline CDR1 is MNHNY and CDR2 SVGAGI (reference sequence). V dropped 5 bases and J dropped 5; count of bases not matched to a gene: 4. The length of the CDR3 is 14 residues. CDR3 residues: CASSPTSGSHEQYF. The CDR3 coding sequence is TGTGCCAGCAGTCCGACTAGCGGGAGCCACGAGCAGTACTTC.